What follows describes a single T cell receptor beta chain. It has no known antigen specificity. No per-base quality is available; no much larger clone lies one base away. This sample is part of a study of Ad26.COV2.S vaccination and SARS-CoV-2 variants (TCRdb year 2021). For context, the study as a whole: Vaccine-arm donors came from COV1001, a multicentre, randomized, double-blind, placebo-controlled phase I-IIa trial of Ad26.COV2.S in healthy adults. Ad26.COV2.S was administered intramuscularly at a dose of 5x10^10 or 1x10^11 viral particles, either as one shot or as two shots given 56 days apart. TCRbeta repertoire sequencing was used to assess the specificity and breadth of SARS-CoV-2-reactive T cell receptors after Ad26.COV2.S vaccination. The TCR-sequenced set comprised approximately 32 samples: about 19 Ad26.COV2.S vaccine recipients, 5 placebo recipients and 8 SARS-CoV-2 convalescent individuals. Trial participants were randomized into five groups of five: low-dose or high-dose Ad26.COV2.S given once or twice, or placebo on both occasions. Blinding of investigators to trial group allocation was maintained during experiments and outcome assessment.

This specimen's treatment or condition label, per the study, means: some 20 received Ad26.COV2.S at low or high dose, single or two shots; a few received placebo; per-sample allocation not given. For vaccine and placebo recipients, the sequenced repertoires came from samples collected on day 63 after the first injection. Cohort 1b enrolled 25 to 30 adults aged 18-55 years at a single site in Boston, USA, between 29 July and 7 August 2020. Ad26.COV2.S consisted of a replication-incompetent adenovirus type 26 vector by which a prefusion-stabilized SARS-CoV-2 spike protein from the original Wuhan strain was expressed. TCRbeta CDR3 regions were sequenced with the immunoSEQ Assay. After extraction, genomic DNA underwent amplification by bias-controlled multiplex PCR, followed by high-throughput sequencing. Turning to the authors' computational methods: Collapsing and filtering of sequences were performed to quantify the absolute abundance of each unique TCRbeta CDR3 region. Usable DNA was measured by amplifying reference genes present in all nucleated cells, and TCRbeta template counts were normalized to that usable DNA to estimate T cell fraction. Repertoire TCRs were annotated as SARS-CoV-2-specific by exact matching of V gene, CDR3 amino acid sequence and J gene to a known reactive TCR set. The reference SARS-CoV-2 TCR set was derived from MIRA and filtered for enrichment in COVID-19-positive ImmuneCODE repertoires, a step that removed public or cross-reactive TCRs. Drawing on the MIRA antigens, annotated TCRs were analysed further at the level of specific ORF or position within ORF. Breadth was defined as annotated unique rearrangements over total unique productive rearrangements; depth was the summed frequency of those rearrangements. Two-sided Wilcoxon rank-sum tests were applied when comparing TCR breadth between groups. Drawn from immuneACCESS, this table holds only the in-frame rearrangements with V and J called that TCRdb kept. Clones are partly lost; checked studies trace under half to an unresolved V gene and leave the rest unexplained. V and J calls and clone size are copied from that table; D and trimming were computed from the DNA. Here the sample has about 280,000 clones; approximately 89% occur a single time. The biggest ten clones account for about 3.1% of the sample.

From the cysteine up to the phenylalanine, the CDR3 has a length of 16 residues. Here the CDR3 DNA is all that survives: 48 bases in frame from base 1. On the study overall, not on this receptor specifically: After vaccination, spike-specific CD8+ and CD4+ T cell responses were reported to show substantial breadth. Higher spike-specific TCR breadth was observed in Ad26.COV2.S recipients than in placebo recipients (P = 0.0014). Vaccine and placebo recipients had comparable non-spike TCR breadth, which fits with the vaccine containing only spike. According to the authors, total T cell responses may have been underestimated by the TCR breadth and depth analyses. The study lacked the statistical power to compare responses across vaccine doses or regimens.

The chain joins TRBV21-1 to TRBJ1-1; TRBD1 is the table's D call and was not checked against the DNA. TRBV21-1 is a documented pseudogene. This clonotype originated in a person between 18 and 65 years old who received the Ad26.COV2.S COVID-19 vaccine or a placebo. The sample here was peripheral blood, taken in a trial of Ad26.COV2.S vaccine versus placebo. The CDR3 region has the sequence CASSNGVRDSRTEAFF. At the DNA level, the sequence is TGTGCCAGCAGCAATGGAGTCCGGGACAGTAGGACTGAAGCTTTCTTT.